This TCR beta chain was retrieved from a study of patients and donors after allogeneic stem cell transplantation. The CDR3 sequence is 14 residues long. The germline CDR1 and CDR2 sequences are SGHVS and FNYEAQ. Trimming left V 4 bases short and J 2 bases short, with 11 bases between. One entry per CDR3 protein, called by TCRdb with MiXCR from the RT-PCR reads. The sample consists of 70,000 or so distinct CDR3 sequences, 26% of them appearing once. The receptor comes from a human donor who was either an allogeneic HSCT recipient or a stem cell or donor lymphocyte infusion donor (not recorded which). It is not recorded whose cells these are; they may come from a transplant donor. Sequenced: blood, either unsorted or a sorted T cell fraction (not recorded which). This chain joins TRBV7-6 and TRBJ1-2; unclear D gene. CDR3 sequence (DNA): TGTGCCAGCAGCTCCCCTTCCCCCAACTATGGCTACACCTTC. Translation: CASSSPSPNYGYTF.